Listed here is a single T cell receptor (beta chain). Antigen: not known. The repertoire was sequenced with immunoSEQ multiplex PCR; TCRdb's copy has only in-frame clones and lacks some. The sample lists some 70,000 clones, approximately 90% occurring once. The data were taken from a study of OX40 agonist ivuxolimab in advanced cancers. There are 12 residues in the CDR3. Germline V lookup: CDR1 SGHNT, CDR2 YYREEE (reference sequence). V dropped 4 bases and J dropped 4 bases, with 6 bases sitting between them. Regarding the study as a whole: Normalized T-cell clonal expansion was also low in some nonresponders. Researchers did not establish what antigens the expanded peripheral T cells target.

V is TRBV5-4 and J is TRBJ1-3, with D unresolved. The sequence was collected from an adult with an advanced solid tumor such as melanoma, head and neck, liver or kidney cancer. The source was CD4+ or CD8+ T cells sorted from blood, collected in a trial of the OX40 agonist ivuxolimab. The CDR3 sequence is CASSALGNTIYF. The CDR3, as DNA: TGTGCCAGCAGCGCCCTGGGAAACACCATATATTTT.